These 15 T cell receptor beta chains came from one sample sequenced in a study of cytomegalovirus exposure and HLA in healthy donors (dated by TCRdb to 2016 to 2017). Receptor libraries were prepared by the immunoSEQ multiplex PCR assay. The multiplex PCR relied on a mix of 60 forward primers for TCR Vbeta segments and 13 reverse primers for TCR Jbeta segments. The table was pulled from immuneACCESS by TCRdb, which kept in-frame rearrangements only. Such tables lose some clones; where checked, under half of the loss comes from unresolved V genes, and the rest has no known cause. This sample comprises over 100,000 clones, 70% to 80% of them detected only once. The top ten clonotypes cover 12% of the sample. The sample consisted of PBMCs. These receptor sequences come from a woman aged 40 to 49 in good health and CMV-seropositive.

This clone was seen more than once but under ten times. The chain carries TRBV6-6 and TRBJ2-3; a possible D gene is TRBD1 (5 bases). The germline gives CDR1 MNHNY, CDR2 SVGAGI (reference sequence). The CDR3 loop spans 14 amino acids. The V end lost 5 bases, the J end lost 2 bases, and 11 bases lay between the germline ends. The CDR3 here is CASSASTDTDTQYF. CDR3 sequence (DNA): TGTGCCAGCAGTGCCTCGACAGACACAGATACGCAGTATTTT.

The rearrangement links TRBV19 to TRBJ1-5; no definite D call. The V end lost 3 bases, the J end lost 2 bases, and 8 bases lay between the germline ends. Germline loops: CDR1 LNHDA, CDR2 SQIVND (reference sequence). The CDR3 sequence is 14 residues long. The CDR3 coding sequence is TGTGCCAGTAGTATGTTGAGTGGCAATCAGCCCCAGCATTTT. This sequence encodes CASSMLSGNQPQHF.

This clone has a single count. V gene TRBV2 combines with J gene TRBJ1-5; D remains ambiguous. The length of the CDR3 is 14 residues. The V gene's germline CDR1 is SNHLY and CDR2 FYNNEI. V lost 4 bases, J lost 6 bases, and 13 bases lay in between. In DNA form, the CDR3 reads TGTGCCAGCAGTGCGGCTGGAGGTTTTCAGCCCCAGCATTTT. It specifies CASSAAGGFQPQHF.

As concerns this clone: The sample holds other DNA sequences that translate to the same CDR3. The chain combines TRBV18 with TRBJ1-1; D unresolved. Looked up from germline, CDR1 is KGHSH and CDR2 is LQKENI. The V and J ends lost 2 bases and 1 base respectively, with 5 bases between them. This CDR3 comprises 13 residues. CDR3 nucleotide sequence: TGTGCCAGCTCACCAGGGCAGAACACTGAAGCTTTCTTT. It encodes CASSPGQNTEAFF.

This chain uses TRBV6-1 with TRBJ2-7; TRBD2 might be the D (5 bases). V was pared by 0 bases and J by 0 bases, with 9 bases between. CDR3 size: 15 residues. Germline V gene lookup returns CDR1 MNHNS and CDR2 SASEGT. CDR3 bases: TGTGCCAGCAGTGAAGCGCCGGGGAGCTCCTACGAGCAGTACTTC. This encodes CASSEAPGSSYEQYF.

The chain links TRBV25-1 to TRBJ1-6, with D hard to call. Germline V gives CDR1 MGHDK, CDR2 SYGVNS. The CDR3 runs to 14 residues. V shed 3 bases and J shed 0 bases, with 3 bases lying between them. The CDR3 protein is CASSDSSYNSPLHF. For the CDR3, the DNA is TGTGCCAGCAGTGATAGCTCCTATAATTCACCCCTCCACTTT.

The chain joins TRBV6-1 to TRBJ1-1; TRBD1 might be the D (6 bases). CDR3 size: 14 residues. Germline V CDR1 and CDR2: MNHNS, SASEGT. Trimming shortened V by 10 bases and J by 7 bases, and 22 bases separated the two germline ends. The CDR3 DNA reads as TGTGCCATCTCCGAAATGGGCAGGGGAAATGAAGCTTTCTTT. Translated: CAISEMGRGNEAFF.

This clone was recorded once. The rearrangement uses TRBV19 and TRBJ1-3, with D unresolved. CDR1 and CDR2 (germline): LNHDA, SQIVND (reference sequence). This CDR3 is 14 amino acids long. Trimming cost V 3 bases and J 2 bases, with 8 bases left between them. The DNA of the CDR3 is TGTGCCAGTAGTATCGATTCGGCTGGAAACACCATATATTTT. It encodes CASSIDSAGNTIYF.

The chain couples TRBV7-9 to TRBJ2-5; D may be TRBD2 (6 bases). The CDR3 runs to 17 residues. Trimming removed 2 bases from V and 3 bases from J, with 19 bases in between. Per germline, CDR1 SEHNR and CDR2 FQNEAQ (reference sequence). The CDR3: CASSLRRPGLREETQYF. The CDR3 region has the DNA TGTGCCAGCAGCTTAAGGAGGCCGGGACTGAGGGAAGAGACCCAGTACTTC.

This clone appeared once. V is TRBV6-5 and J is TRBJ1-2, with D unresolved. CDR3 length: 13 residues. Trimming took 2 bases from V and 5 from J, leaving 9 bases between them. CDR1 is MNHEY and CDR2 is SVGAGI in the germline V gene. CDR3 nucleotide sequence: TGTGCCAGCAGTTACGATGGCCAGTATGGCTACACCTTC. This codes for CASSYDGQYGYTF.

V gene TRBV6-1 combines with J gene TRBJ1-6; D may be TRBD1 (5 bases). V was trimmed by 6 bases and J by 11 bases, leaving 14 bases between them. The germline V gene encodes CDR1 MNHNS and CDR2 SASEGT. The length of the CDR3 is 13 residues. CDR3 protein: CASRANGGTPLHF. The DNA for the CDR3 is TGTGCCAGCAGAGCCAACGGGGGGACACCCCTCCACTTT.

For the CDR3, the DNA is TGTGCCAGTAGTAAAGGGACAGCGAGAGGAAACACCATATATTTT. This codes for CASSKGTARGNTIYF. The chain employs TRBV19 and TRBJ1-3, with 7 bases matching TRBD1. From germline, CDR1 is LNHDA and CDR2 SQIVND (reference sequence). CDR3 size: 15 residues. Trimming at V came to 4 bases and at J to 4 bases, leaving 7 bases not matched to a gene.

This clone appeared once. The CDR3: CASSLTTGHSYEQYF. The CDR3 region has the DNA TGTGCCAGCAGCTTAACGACAGGGCATTCCTACGAGCAGTACTTC. The rearrangement uses TRBV7-2 and TRBJ2-7, with TRBD1 matching over 7 bases. Germline-derived CDR1 and CDR2 are SGHTA and FQGNSA. Trimming cost V 2 bases and J 1 base; bases outside gene matches: 5. This CDR3 has 15 residues.

Only a few counts were recorded for this clone. The rearrangement links TRBV11-2 to TRBJ2-7; 8 bases map to TRBD1. The CDR3 totals 17 residues. Germline V gene data show CDR1 as SGHAT and CDR2 as FQNNGV. After removal of 5 bases from V and 3 bases from J, the junction contained 15 bases not matched to a gene. The CDR3 protein is CASSTIRWTGFGYEQYF. The CDR3 DNA is TGTGCCAGCAGCACAATAAGATGGACAGGGTTCGGCTACGAGCAGTACTTC.

The rearrangement joins TRBV6-5 to TRBJ2-3, with D maybe TRBD1 (5 bases). V gave up 5 bases and J gave up 6 bases, with 9 bases separating them. In germline, CDR1 is MNHEY, CDR2 SVGAGI. CDR3 size: 12 residues. The CDR3 nucleotides are TGTGCCAGCAGTAAGGGGTTCGATACGCAGTATTTT. It yields the protein CASSKGFDTQYF.